These 24 T cell receptor beta chains were sequenced from one sample in a study of neurological immune-mediated disorders. In TCRdb, the 5' RACE reads were re-called with MiXCR into one record per CDR3 protein. The data contain 75,000 to 80,000 distinct CDR3 sequences, about 5% of them singletons. The sample taken for sequencing was PBMCs. The source of these receptors is a woman aged 25 to 39 with multiple sclerosis.

This CDR3 reads CASRYGTRGTEAFF. In nucleotides, the CDR3 is TGTGCCAGTAGATATGGGACCAGGGGCACTGAAGCTTTCTTT. This chain links TRBV19 with TRBJ1-1, with D tentatively TRBD1 (6 bases). This CDR3 contains 14 residues. Trimming removed 6 bases from V and 4 bases from J, with 15 bases in between. Germline CDR1 is LNHDA and CDR2 is SQIVND (reference sequence). Combining the CDR3 with reference TRBV19 and TRBJ1-1 gives the whole variable domain DGGITQSPKYLFRKEGQNVTLSCEQNLNHDAMYWYRQDPGQGLRLIYYSQIVNDFQKGDIAEGYSVSREKKESFPLTVTSAQKNPTAFYLCASRYGTRGTEAFFGQGTRLTVV.

This clonotype was seen at least ten times. The CDR3 spells CASSFSAGASYNEQFF. The CDR3 DNA is TGTGCCAGCAGTTTTTCGGCAGGGGCATCCTACAATGAGCAGTTCTTC. V is TRBV28 and J is TRBJ2-1; maybe TRBD1 (6 bases). Trimming took 3 bases from V and 1 from J, leaving 13 bases between them. CDR1 is MDHEN and CDR2 is SYDVKM in the germline V gene. This CDR3 is 16 amino acids long.

This clonotype was counted at least ten times. This chain joins TRBV10-3 and TRBJ2-3, with 8 bases aligning to TRBD1. V lost 0 bases to trimming and J lost 5 bases; unmatched junction nucleotides: 4. This CDR3 is 15 amino acids long. Germline assignment: CDR1 ENHRY and CDR2 SYGVKD. CDR3 bases: TGTGCCATCAGTGAGTCGGGACAGGCCCAAGATACGCAGTATTTT. Its translation is CAISESGQAQDTQYF.

The gene calls are TRBV20-1 and TRBJ2-1; D is possibly TRBD2 (7 bases). Trimming removed 4 bases from V and 2 bases from J, with 18 bases in between. The CDR3 runs to 16 residues. Germline V gene lookup returns CDR1 DFQATT and CDR2 SNEGSKA (reference sequence). The CDR3 spells CSANKGGGHTYNEQFF. CDR3 DNA: TGCAGTGCTAATAAAGGGGGGGGCCACACCTACAATGAGCAGTTCTTC.

In its sample, this clonotype was seen many times. The chain joins TRBV10-1 to TRBJ2-2; 9 positions agree with TRBD1. CDR1 is WNHNN and CDR2 is SYGVQD in the germline V gene (reference sequence). With V trimmed by 0 bases and J by 2 bases, 4 bases remained unmatched. There are 17 residues in the CDR3. The CDR3 nucleotides are TGCGCCAGCAGTGAGTCCACAGGGGGCCTTAACACCGGGGAGCTGTTTTTT. Amino acid sequence: CASSESTGGLNTGELFF.

This clonotype occurred many times. The chain combines TRBV10-2 with TRBJ1-1; the D is unclear. Trimming removed 0 bases from V and 1 base from J, with 18 bases in between. CDR1 is WSHSY and CDR2 is SAAADI in the germline V gene. CDR3 length: 18 residues. Here the CDR3 reads CASSESRIWSSKNTEAFF. CDR3 sequence (DNA): TGCGCCAGCAGTGAGTCCAGAATTTGGTCTTCGAAGAACACTGAAGCTTTCTTT.

This clonotype was counted many times. The rearrangement joins TRBV3-1 to TRBJ1-2; D not certain. The CDR3 contains 12 residues. Germline V gives CDR1 LGHDT, CDR2 YNNKEL (reference sequence). V gave up 3 bases and J gave up 2 bases, with 4 bases separating them. The CDR3 DNA is TGTGCCAGCAGCCATGAGAACTATGGCTACACCTTC. Residues: CASSHENYGYTF.

This clonotype was counted at least ten times. The chain joins TRBV5-1 to TRBJ2-1; TRBD2 agrees at 12 bases. In germline, CDR1 is SGHRS, CDR2 YFSETQ. V shed 3 bases, J shed 6 bases, and the junction held 4 bases outside the gene matches. The CDR3 length is 15 residues. Written as DNA, the CDR3 is TGCGCCAGCAGCTCACAGGGACTAGCGGGCAATGAGCAGTTCTTC. It encodes CASSSQGLAGNEQFF.

The chain carries TRBV5-1 and TRBJ1-6, with 7 bases aligning to TRBD1. Losses at the gene ends were 1 base for V and 0 bases for J; bases not matched to a gene: 4. Germline V gene sequence: CDR1 SGHRS, CDR2 YFSETQ. The CDR3 length is 17 residues. CDR3 in DNA: TGCGCCAGCAGCTTGACATCAGGGGGCTCCTATAATTCACCCCTCCACTTT. Its translation: CASSLTSGGSYNSPLHF.

This clonotype was observed at least ten times. The chain links TRBV5-1 to TRBJ2-2, with D possibly TRBD2 on 6 matching bases. V lost 5 bases to trimming and J lost 0 bases, with 8 bases between them. Germline V gives CDR1 SGHRS, CDR2 YFSETQ. The CDR3 is made up of 14 amino acids. The CDR3 bases are TGCGCCAGCAGGGAGGGACCGAACACCGGGGAGCTGTTTTTT. Encoded protein: CASREGPNTGELFF.

This clonotype was observed many times. At one end the junction does not follow the germline gene, possibly because of a read error. V is TRBV5-6 and J is TRBJ1-5; D remains ambiguous. Germline CDR1 and CDR2: SGHDT and YYEEEE. The length of the CDR3 is 14 residues. The CDR3 DNA reads as TGTGCCAGCAGCTTGCGGGGTTCAGGTCAGCCTCAGCATTTT. Translating gives CASSLRGSGQPQHF. The full variable domain, with the rest looked up from reference TRBV5-6 and TRBJ1-5, is DAGVTQSPTHLIKTRGQQVTLRCSPKSGHDTVSWYQQALGQGPQFIFQYYEEEERQRGNFPDRFSGHQFPNYSSELNVNALLLGDSALYLCASSLRGSGQPQHFGDGTRLSIL.

For this clonotype: A much more abundant neighbour one base away suggests this may be a read error. A read error is likely, as this CDR3 ends without the conserved phenylalanine or tryptophan. The genes are TRBV20-1 and TRBJ2-5; the D is unclear. V lost 6 bases and J 1 base, leaving 6 bases between the germline ends. Germline assignment: CDR1 DFQATT and CDR2 SNEGSKA (reference sequence). This CDR3 region has 11 residues. The CDR3 bases are TGCAGTGCCGTCTTCCAAGAGACCCAGTACTGC. Protein product: CSAVFQETQYC.

This clonotype was recorded many times. V and J are TRBV5-1 and TRBJ2-2; no reliable D call. The germline V gene encodes CDR1 SGHRS and CDR2 YFSETQ. This CDR3 spans 13 amino acids. Trimming took 2 bases from V and 7 from J, leaving 9 bases between them. Here the CDR3 reads CASSFQSSGELFF. CDR3 DNA sequence: TGCGCCAGCAGCTTCCAATCAAGCGGGGAGCTGTTTTTT.

This clonotype was detected many times. V and J are TRBV7-8 and TRBJ1-1, with D unclear. Trimming cost V 1 base and J 0 bases, with 6 bases left between them. This CDR3 is built from 14 residues. Germline CDR1 reads SGHVS; CDR2 reads FQNEAQ. The CDR3 nucleotides are TGTGCCAGCAGCTTAGAAAGGCTGAACACTGAAGCTTTCTTT. Translating it yields CASSLERLNTEAFF.

This clonotype has a handful of counts. CDR3 residues: CSARNAGRGNQPQHF. Written as DNA, the CDR3 is TGCAGTGCTCGAAATGCGGGGCGCGGGAATCAGCCCCAGCATTTT. The chain has TRBV20-1 and TRBJ1-5; D possibly corresponds to TRBD1 (5 bases). The CDR3 runs to 15 residues. Trimming pared 5 bases from V and 4 bases from J, leaving 18 bases between. Looked up from germline, CDR1 is DFQATT and CDR2 is SNEGSKA (reference sequence).

This clonotype was seen repeatedly, ten times or more. V is TRBV20-1 and J is TRBJ1-2; TRBD1 agrees at 9 bases. Unmatched junction bases numbered 11, after V lost 6 bases and J lost 3 bases. This CDR3 spans 15 amino acids. Germline V lookup: CDR1 DFQATT, CDR2 SNEGSKA (reference sequence). In DNA form, the CDR3 reads TGCAGTGCCAGGAGGAGACGGACAGGGGACTATGGCTACACCTTC. Its protein product is CSARRRRTGDYGYTF.

The sample holds many counts of this clonotype. This chain uses TRBV12-3 or TRBV12-4 with TRBJ2-5, with D possibly matching TRBD2 (5 bases). Trimming took off 3 bases at V and 5 bases at J, with 10 bases between the two ends. CDR3 length equals 13 residues. The CDR3 here is CASSFRDWETQYF. The CDR3 DNA follows: TGTGCCAGCAGTTTTCGGGATTGGGAGACCCAGTACTTC.

There are many counts of this clonotype. The chain combines TRBV5-1 with TRBJ1-3, with a possible D match to TRBD1 (5 bases). This CDR3 has 16 amino acids. Trimming removed 4 bases from V and 4 bases from J, with 18 bases in between. Germline CDR1 and CDR2: SGHRS and YFSETQ. CDR3 in DNA: TGCGCCAGCAGCCTATCAATCGGGACGCACGGAAACACCATATATTTT. Its protein product is CASSLSIGTHGNTIYF. Based on the CDR3 plus reference TRBV5-1 and TRBJ1-3, the full variable domain is KAGVTQTPRYLIKTRGQQVTLSCSPISGHRSVSWYQQTPGQGLQFLFEYFSETQRNKGNFPGRFSGRQFSNSRSEMNVSTLELGDSALYLCASSLSIGTHGNTIYFGEGSWLTVV.

At least ten counts were recorded for this clonotype. This chain connects TRBV12-3 or TRBV12-4 to TRBJ1-1; D not certain. This CDR3 has 12 residues. Trimming removed 3 bases from V and 1 base from J, with 3 bases in between. CDR3 coding DNA: TGTGCCAGCAGTTTCGGGAACACTGAAGCTTTCTTT. Its protein is CASSFGNTEAFF.

This clonotype was counted ten times or more. V usage is TRBV20-1 and J usage is TRBJ2-1; 7 positions match TRBD2. The trim removed 6 bases at V and 2 bases at J, leaving 7 bases unmatched. This CDR3 spans 14 amino acids. Germline V CDR1 and CDR2: DFQATT, SNEGSKA (reference sequence). CDR3 DNA sequence: TGCAGTGCCAAACTAGCGTCGGCCTACAATGAGCAGTTCTTC. It specifies CSAKLASAYNEQFF.

The gene calls are TRBV5-1 and TRBJ1-2; D gene ambiguous. V lost 4 bases and J lost 5, with 18 bases in between. The CDR3 extends over 15 amino acids. Looked up from germline, CDR1 is SGHRS and CDR2 is YFSETQ. CDR3 sequence reads: CASSNSGTGTYGYTF. DNA of the CDR3: TGCGCCAGCAGCAATTCGGGTACGGGTACATATGGCTACACCTTC.

This clonotype occurred many times. This sequence joins TRBV24-1 and TRBJ2-3; maybe TRBD1 (5 bases). The CDR3 is made up of 13 amino acids. Trimming cost V 5 bases and J 8 bases, with 13 bases left between them. CDR1 is KGHDR, CDR2 SFDVKD, per germline. CDR3 residues: CATSASGQGTQYF. CDR3 DNA sequence: TGTGCCACCAGTGCTTCAGGCCAGGGTACGCAGTATTTT.

This clonotype was seen repeatedly, ten times or more. V gene TRBV24-1 combines with J gene TRBJ2-4, with a weak D call TRBD1 (5 bases). This CDR3 region has 15 residues. Trimming pared 7 bases from V and 10 bases from J, leaving 22 bases between. Germline CDR1 KGHDR, CDR2 SFDVKD. For the CDR3, the DNA is TGTGCCACCAGCGACAACAGGTTTCATCCCCCGATTCAGTACTTC. This codes for CATSDNRFHPPIQYF.

This clonotype occurred many times. The chain couples TRBV7-8 to TRBJ1-4; tentatively, D is TRBD1 (5 bases). This CDR3 region has 18 residues. Germline-derived CDR1 and CDR2 are SGHVS and FQNEAQ. With 2 bases removed from V and 0 bases from J, the gap between germline ends came to 16 bases. CDR3 region: CASSLSRGKGATNEKLFF. Here the CDR3 DNA reads TGTGCCAGCAGCTTATCAAGGGGCAAAGGGGCAACTAATGAAAAACTGTTTTTT.